Listed below are T cell receptor beta chains from one sample, sequenced in a study of cytomegalovirus exposure and HLA in healthy donors. Repertoires were generated with immunoSEQ multiplex PCR, while TCRdb's copy carries only in-frame clones and drops some. The sample has 100,000 to 150,000 clones, about 80% seen once. What was sequenced was PBMCs. The receptors here all came from a man aged 35-49 years in good health and CMV-seronegative. CDR3s leave out the opening cysteine and the closing phenylalanine or tryptophan.

V gene: TRBV6-6; CDR3 protein: ASRTLGPGQYNEQF
V gene: TRBV11-1; CDR3 protein: ASSLAGAEDTQY
V gene: TRBV29-1; CDR3 protein: SVGPRGDTQY
V gene: TRBV9; CDR3 protein: ASSPPGFNYGYT
V gene: TRBV25-1; CDR3 protein: ASSEYRGHPNEKLF
V gene: TRBV12-5; CDR3 protein: ASGTYGGNQPQH
V gene: TRBV2; CDR3 protein: ASSLSVREINYGYT
V gene: TRBV5-6; CDR3 protein: ASTVVNRGTVEKLF
V gene: TRBV19; CDR3 protein: ASSIGGQEEAF
V gene: TRBV7-9; CDR3 protein: ASSPPGEPQH
V gene: TRBV4-3; CDR3 protein: ASSRQGREKLF
V gene: TRBV6-5; CDR3 protein: ASRTGDYGYT
V gene: TRBV4-1; CDR3 protein: ASSQSTGGYT
V gene: TRBV9; CDR3 protein: ASSVGQGIGEQF
V gene: TRBV7-2; CDR3 protein: ASSLVGGSYEQY
V gene: TRBV19; CDR3 protein: ASRGTGAYNEQF
V gene: TRBV5-1; CDR3 protein: ASSLGFDGSSEQY
V gene: TRBV7-9; CDR3 protein: ASSPTGQGANYGYT
V gene: TRBV4-3; CDR3 protein: ASSQHTGVGGNQPQH
V gene: TRBV28; CDR3 protein: ASSLSVSEGSPSYEQY
V gene: TRBV7-2; CDR3 protein: ASSSNTGQGETQY
V gene: TRBV5-4; CDR3 protein: ASSLPGQGQREQY
V gene: TRBV6-1; CDR3 protein: ASSERSGGSNRVNSPLH
V gene: TRBV6-5; CDR3 protein: ASSRLSGFPWAF
V gene: TRBV7-2; CDR3 protein: ASSTPGQGFYTGELF
V gene: TRBV7-3; CDR3 protein: ASRVDRGSGYT
V gene: TRBV29-1; CDR3 protein: SVGQAINYGYT
V gene: TRBV5-1; CDR3 protein: ASSNTRDRATDTQY
V gene: TRBV6-6; CDR3 protein: ASSIPLGQSSHGYT
V gene: TRBV5-1; CDR3 protein: ASGTQWSTDTQY
V gene: TRBV4-2; CDR3 protein: ASSQEPGSHNEQF
V gene: TRBV5-1; CDR3 protein: ASSFGTRSLNTEAF
V gene: TRBV7-9; CDR3 protein: ASSLGLERIDTQY
V gene: TRBV4-1; CDR3 protein: ASSQDYGDEQY
V gene: TRBV7-9; CDR3 protein: ASSASRTGQETQY
V gene: TRBV28; CDR3 protein: ATWADNSNQPQH
V gene: TRBV10-3; CDR3 protein: AISDFEANRGNEQF
V gene: TRBV7-2; CDR3 protein: ASSSNNEQF
V gene: TRBV7-2; CDR3 protein: ASSLLPNGANVLT
V gene: TRBV4-3; CDR3 protein: ASSQDGRNEQF
V gene: TRBV27; CDR3 protein: ASSYDRGNTIY
V gene: TRBV19; CDR3 protein: ASSGNRASSYNSPLH
V gene: TRBV9; CDR3 protein: ASGETGANVLT
V gene: TRBV11-2; CDR3 protein: ASSPTANSNQPQH
V gene: TRBV11-2; CDR3 protein: ASSLWTADGELF
V gene: TRBV5-1; CDR3 protein: ASSRTGGNQPQH
V gene: TRBV7-6; CDR3 protein: ASSFHRTPGNTIY
V gene: TRBV23-1; CDR3 protein: ASSQPGDPAGGYT
V gene: TRBV7-2; CDR3 protein: ASSLGGTSQETQY
V gene: TRBV9; CDR3 protein: ASSASGNQPQH
V gene: TRBV7-6; CDR3 protein: ASSRGSRETDTQY
V gene: TRBV5-1; CDR3 protein: ASSLRRDEQF
V gene: TRBV7-3; CDR3 protein: ASSLSGTDYNSPLH
V gene: TRBV6-5; CDR3 protein: ASRPGQTNSPLH
V gene: TRBV5-5; CDR3 protein: ASSRSGTAMYEQY
V gene: TRBV27; CDR3 protein: ASTRTGDLRSPLH
V gene: TRBV6-5; CDR3 protein: ASSSQRQATGELF